This T cell receptor (beta chain) was documented in a study of memory CD4+ T cells and cytomegalovirus serostatus. There are 14 residues in the CDR3. V lost 0 bases to trimming and J lost 11 bases, with 16 bases between them. The germline gives CDR1 PRHDT, CDR2 FYEKMQ (reference sequence). Single viable CD3+CD4+CD8-CD45RO+ cells were sorted as the memory CD4+ T cells. Produced via immunoSEQ multiplex PCR; TCRdb's table is partial and in-frame only. The sample lists 60,000 to 75,000 clones; 60% to 85% were seen once. This chain connects TRBV13 to TRBJ1-1; D possibly corresponds to TRBD1 (5 bases). Sequencing was done on a sample of memory CD4+ T cells from blood. The clonotype was recovered from an adult in good health and CMV-seronegative. Some clones in this sample may be carry-over from other donors' samples. DNA of the CDR3: TGTGCCAGCAGCTTAGGGGACACATCCCACGGGGCTTTCTTT. Amino acid sequence: CASSLGDTSHGAFF.